The 10 T cell receptor beta chains below all came from one sample that was sequenced in a study of CXCR3-negative and CXCR3-positive naive CD8 T cells. The libraries of TRB cDNA were prepared using 5' RACE with UMI labels. TCRdb re-called the 5' RACE reads; every CDR3 protein appears as one record, without DNA. The sample features under 150,000 distinct CDR3 sequences, with approximately 0.54% in its top ten. Study-wide results and limits: Naive cells with CXCR3 showed TRB CDR3s that were more hydrophobic than those in CXCR3-negative naive cells.

These receptors lack a known antigen. The material sequenced was naive CXCR3+ CD8+ T cells from blood. Indicated subset: CD45RO-CCR7+CD27+CD95- naive CD8+ T cells expressing CXCR3 (TNR3+). The receptors originated from a human donor in good health. Some clones in this sample may be carry-over from other donors' samples.

The genes are TRBV18 and TRBJ2-3; the TRBD2 assignment by TCRdb is unverifiable without DNA. Germline V gives CDR1 KGHSH, CDR2 LQKENI. CDR3 size: 18 residues. The CDR3 reads CASSPQRTSGSISDTQYF.

The chain employs TRBV5-1 and TRBJ2-2; the TCRdb call, TRBD1, lacks DNA for checking. Germline lookup yields CDR1 SGHRS and CDR2 YFSETQ. The CDR3 loop spans 16 amino acids. The CDR3: CASRGRTGGFAGELFF.

The V and J genes are TRBV7-9 and TRBJ2-7; absent DNA, TCRdb's TRBD1 call cannot be checked. The CDR3 contains 19 residues. Germline CDR1 reads SEHNR; CDR2 reads FQNEAQ (reference sequence). The CDR3 region is CASSRLKTGGVQSPYEQYF.

The chain uses TRBV23-1 and TRBJ2-1; the D gene TCRdb calls, TRBD2, cannot be checked with no DNA. Being an ORF, TRBV23-1 has a function that is uncertain. The CDR3 sequence is 21 residues long. The CDR3 is CASSQHKRQREPRSSYNEQFF.

The chain uses TRBV2 and TRBJ2-3; TCRdb's assignment of TRBD2 cannot be checked, as there is no DNA. Germline assignment: CDR1 SNHLY and CDR2 FYNNEI. The CDR3 is made up of 16 amino acids. This CDR3 is CASSAMGLAGEDTQYF.

This chain uses TRBV28 with TRBJ1-3; as DNA is missing, the TRBD1 call by TCRdb cannot be tested. Germline V gene sequence: CDR1 MDHEN, CDR2 SYDVKM. This CDR3 is 14 amino acids long. This chain's CDR3 is CASPPGGSGNTIYF.

J is TRBJ1-6 and V is TRBV9. Germline V CDR1 and CDR2: SGDLS, YYNGEE. This CDR3 spans 15 amino acids. The CDR3: CASSVGVLTRSPLHF.

The rearrangement links TRBV15 to TRBJ2-3; the TCRdb call, TRBD2, lacks DNA for checking. Germline CDR1 is LNHNV and CDR2 is YYDKDF (reference sequence). The CDR3 sequence is 15 residues long. CDR3: CATSTGTTSTDTQYF.

The chain joins TRBV28 to TRBJ2-5; TCRdb reports TRBD2, a call that lacks DNA to check it against. The CDR3 has 16 amino acids. Germline V gene data show CDR1 as MDHEN and CDR2 as SYDVKM. The CDR3 protein is CASSLLRGTPSETQYF.

The chain couples TRBV19 to TRBJ2-7. CDR1 LNHDA and CDR2 SQIVND come from the germline V gene (reference sequence). CDR3 length: 14 amino acids. This chain's CDR3 is CASSIGGDTHEQYF.